This T cell receptor beta chain was recorded in a study of T cell clonotyping in hematopoietic cell transplantation. Study conclusions and caveats: Higher Inverse Simpson Index values in graft donor and pretransplant recipient predicted broader posttransplant TCR diversity.

Turning to this clone: Its antigen remains unknown.

Clones were sequenced by immunoSEQ multiplex PCR, and TCRdb holds only the in-frame ones, with some missing. Of about 76,000 clones listed, 90% to 97% were seen once; the top ten hold roughly 1.7%. The CDR3 has 17 residues. Trimming stripped 1 base from V and 4 bases from J, with 22 bases between. Germline V gene sequence: CDR1 GTSNPN, CDR2 SVGIG (reference sequence). Time point denoted: recipient sample about 28 days before transplant, after cytoreduction. This clonotype was sampled from a woman in her forties or fifties with acute myeloid leukemia. Some clones in this sample may be carry-over from other donors' samples. Material: peripheral blood mononuclear cells, obtained before stem cell transplant. The rearrangement links TRBV30 to TRBJ1-1, with a tentative D call TRBD1 (5 bases). The DNA for the CDR3 is TGTGCCTGGAGTGAAGCCCTCCCAGGGAAGTTGCGCACTGAAGCTTTCTTT. Its translation is CAWSEALPGKLRTEAFF.